This entry concerns a single T cell receptor beta chain. CDR3 length: 14 residues. V was cut by 0 bases and J by 8 bases, with 14 bases left in between. The V gene's germline CDR1 is GTSNPN and CDR2 SVGIG (reference sequence). This sample is part of a study of blood T cell repertoires in COVID-19. Original processing methods: Scientists estimated how many nucleated cells there were by amplifying reference gene primers. The repertoire was sequenced with immunoSEQ multiplex PCR; TCRdb's copy has only in-frame clones and lacks some. The D gene and trimming were derived from the DNA, and the V and J assignments and clone size from that table. The table lists roughly 81,000 clones, around 83% of them singletons, with 39% in the top ten.

This chain uses TRBV30 with TRBJ2-4, with TRBD1 as a possible D gene (6 bases). The clonotype was recovered from a man of 80 years or more with active or convalescent COVID-19. The source material was peripheral blood. The CDR3: CAWSVNREGDIQYF. The CDR3 DNA reads as TGTGCCTGGAGTGTAAACAGGGAAGGGGACATTCAGTACTTC.